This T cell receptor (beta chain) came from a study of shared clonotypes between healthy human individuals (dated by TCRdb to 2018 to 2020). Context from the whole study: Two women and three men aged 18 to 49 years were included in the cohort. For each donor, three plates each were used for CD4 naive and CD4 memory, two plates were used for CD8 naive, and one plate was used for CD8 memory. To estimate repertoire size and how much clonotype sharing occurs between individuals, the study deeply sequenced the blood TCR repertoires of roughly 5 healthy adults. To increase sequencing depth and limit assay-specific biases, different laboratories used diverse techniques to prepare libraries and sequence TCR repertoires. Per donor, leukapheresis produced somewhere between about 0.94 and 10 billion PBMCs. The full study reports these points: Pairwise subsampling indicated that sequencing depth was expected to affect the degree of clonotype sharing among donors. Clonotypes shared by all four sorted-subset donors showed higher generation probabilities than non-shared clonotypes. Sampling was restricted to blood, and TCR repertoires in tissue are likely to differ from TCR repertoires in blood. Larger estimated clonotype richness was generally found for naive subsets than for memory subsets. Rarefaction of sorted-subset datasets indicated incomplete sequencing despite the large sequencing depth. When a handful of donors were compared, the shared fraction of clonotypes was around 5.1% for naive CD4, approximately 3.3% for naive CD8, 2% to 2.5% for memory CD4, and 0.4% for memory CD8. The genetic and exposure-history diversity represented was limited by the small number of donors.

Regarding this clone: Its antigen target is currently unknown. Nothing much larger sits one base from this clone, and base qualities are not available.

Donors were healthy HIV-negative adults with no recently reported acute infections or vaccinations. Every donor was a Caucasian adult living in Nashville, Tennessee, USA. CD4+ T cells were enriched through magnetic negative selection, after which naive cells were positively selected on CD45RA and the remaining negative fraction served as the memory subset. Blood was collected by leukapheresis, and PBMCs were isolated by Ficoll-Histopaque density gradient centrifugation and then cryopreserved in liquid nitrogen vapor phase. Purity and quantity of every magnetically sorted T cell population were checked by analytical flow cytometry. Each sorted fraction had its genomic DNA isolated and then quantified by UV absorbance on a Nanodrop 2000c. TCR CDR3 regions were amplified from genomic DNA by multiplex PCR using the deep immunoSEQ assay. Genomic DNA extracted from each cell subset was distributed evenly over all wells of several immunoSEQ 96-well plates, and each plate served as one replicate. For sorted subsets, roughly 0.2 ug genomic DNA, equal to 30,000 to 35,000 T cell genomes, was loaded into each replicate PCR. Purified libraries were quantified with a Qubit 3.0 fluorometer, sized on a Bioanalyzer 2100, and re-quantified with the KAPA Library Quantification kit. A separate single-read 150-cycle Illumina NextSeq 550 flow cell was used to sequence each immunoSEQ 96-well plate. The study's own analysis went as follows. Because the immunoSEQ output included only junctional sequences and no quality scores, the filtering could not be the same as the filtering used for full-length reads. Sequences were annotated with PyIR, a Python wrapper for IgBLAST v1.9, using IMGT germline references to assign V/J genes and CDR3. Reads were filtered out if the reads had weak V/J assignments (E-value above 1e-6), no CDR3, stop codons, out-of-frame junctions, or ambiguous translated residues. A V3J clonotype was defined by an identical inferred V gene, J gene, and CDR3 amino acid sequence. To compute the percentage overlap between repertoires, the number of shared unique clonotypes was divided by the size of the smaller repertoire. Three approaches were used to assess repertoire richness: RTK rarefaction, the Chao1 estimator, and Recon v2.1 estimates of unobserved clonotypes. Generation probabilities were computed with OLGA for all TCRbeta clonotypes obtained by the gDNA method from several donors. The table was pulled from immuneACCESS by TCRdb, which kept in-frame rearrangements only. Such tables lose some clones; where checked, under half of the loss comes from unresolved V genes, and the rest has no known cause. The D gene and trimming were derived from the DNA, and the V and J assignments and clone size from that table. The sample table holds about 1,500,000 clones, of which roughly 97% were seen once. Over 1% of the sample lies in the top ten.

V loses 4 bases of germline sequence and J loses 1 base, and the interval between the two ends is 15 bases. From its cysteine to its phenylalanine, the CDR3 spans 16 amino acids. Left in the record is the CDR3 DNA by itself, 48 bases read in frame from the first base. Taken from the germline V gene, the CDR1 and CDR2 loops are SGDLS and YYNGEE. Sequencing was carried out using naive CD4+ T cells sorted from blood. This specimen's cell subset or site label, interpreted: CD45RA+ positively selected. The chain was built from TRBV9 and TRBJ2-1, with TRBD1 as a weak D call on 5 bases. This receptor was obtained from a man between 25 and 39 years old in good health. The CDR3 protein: CASSPRQTVSYNEQFF. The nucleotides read TGTGCCAGCAGCCCTCGACAGACCGTTTCCTACAATGAGCAGTTCTTC.